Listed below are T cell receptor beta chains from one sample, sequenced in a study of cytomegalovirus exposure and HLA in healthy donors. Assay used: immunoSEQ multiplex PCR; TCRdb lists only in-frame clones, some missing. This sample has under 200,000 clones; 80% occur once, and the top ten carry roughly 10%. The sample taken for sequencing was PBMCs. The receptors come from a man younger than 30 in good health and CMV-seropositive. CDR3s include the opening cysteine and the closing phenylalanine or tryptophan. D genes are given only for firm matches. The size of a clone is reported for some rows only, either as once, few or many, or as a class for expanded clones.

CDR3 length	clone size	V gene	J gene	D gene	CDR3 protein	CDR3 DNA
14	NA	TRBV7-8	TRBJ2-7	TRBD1	CASSRTGAAYEQYF	TGTGCCAGCAGCCGGACAGGGGCGGCCTACGAGCAGTACTTC
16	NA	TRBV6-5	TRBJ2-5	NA	CASSYSGDSTWETQYF	TGTGCCAGCAGTTACTCGGGGGACTCGACGTGGGAGACCCAGTACTTC
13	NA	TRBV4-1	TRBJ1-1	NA	CASSRTPNTEAFF	TGCGCCAGCAGCCGGACTCCCAACACTGAAGCTTTCTTT
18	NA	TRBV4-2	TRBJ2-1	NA	CASSQEVGQISSYNEQFF	TGTGCCAGCAGCCAAGAAGTAGGACAGATCAGCTCCTACAATGAGCAGTTCTTC
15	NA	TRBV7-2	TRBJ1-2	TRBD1	CASSSEGTGVYGYTF	TGTGCCAGCAGCTCCGAAGGGACAGGGGTCTATGGCTACACCTTC
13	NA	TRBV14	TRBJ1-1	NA	CASSQEWAPEAFF	TGTGCCAGCAGCCAAGAGTGGGCCCCTGAAGCTTTCTTT
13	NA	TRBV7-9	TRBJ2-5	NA	CASSPFSASNLYF	TGTGCCAGCAGCCCTTTCTCCGCGTCGAATTTGTACTTC
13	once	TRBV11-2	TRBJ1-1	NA	CASSLETQGRAFF	TGTGCCAGCAGCTTGGAGACTCAGGGGAGAGCTTTCTTT
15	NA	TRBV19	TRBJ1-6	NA	CASSVQASANSPLHF	TGTGCCAGTAGTGTACAGGCTAGTGCCAATTCACCCCTCCACTTT
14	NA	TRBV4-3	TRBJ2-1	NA	CASSQDWQGNEQFF	TGCGCCAGCAGCCAAGATTGGCAGGGGAATGAGCAGTTCTTC
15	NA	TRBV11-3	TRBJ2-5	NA	CASSLDGGTQETQYF	TGTGCCAGCAGCTTAGACGGCGGGACCCAAGAGACCCAGTACTTC
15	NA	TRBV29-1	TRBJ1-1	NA	CSVEYTGTSSTEAFF	TGCAGCGTTGAGTATACCGGGACAAGCTCTACTGAAGCTTTCTTT
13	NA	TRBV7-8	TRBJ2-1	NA	CASGDLASNEQFF	TGTGCCAGCGGCGACCTAGCTTCGAATGAGCAGTTCTTC
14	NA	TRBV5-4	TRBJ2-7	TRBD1	CASSPGTGSYEQYF	TGTGCCAGCAGCCCGGGGACAGGCTCCTACGAGCAGTACTTC
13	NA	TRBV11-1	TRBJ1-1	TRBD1	CASSSTGGSEAFF	TGTGCCAGCAGTTCGACAGGGGGTTCTGAAGCTTTCTTT
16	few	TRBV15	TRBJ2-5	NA	CATSRVHQAVLETQYF	TGTGCCACCAGCAGAGTTCATCAGGCCGTATTAGAGACCCAGTACTTC
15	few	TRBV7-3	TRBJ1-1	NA	CASSLAGGLNTEAFF	TGTGCCAGCAGCCTAGCGGGCGGATTGAACACTGAAGCTTTCTTT
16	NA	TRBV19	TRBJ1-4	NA	CASSIDRSGTNEKLFF	TGTGCCAGTAGTATAGATCGGTCGGGGACTAATGAAAAACTGTTTTTT
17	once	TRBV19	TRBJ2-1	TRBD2	CASSELGRTSGIREQFF	TGTGCCAGTAGTGAGTTGGGAAGGACTAGCGGGATTCGTGAGCAGTTCTTC
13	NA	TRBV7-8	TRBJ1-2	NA	CASSYQSRGGYTF	TGTGCCAGCAGCTACCAGAGCCGGGGGGGCTACACCTTC
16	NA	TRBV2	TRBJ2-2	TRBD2	CASSEGASGDFGELFF	TGTGCCAGCAGTGAAGGGGCTAGCGGGGACTTCGGGGAGCTGTTTTTT
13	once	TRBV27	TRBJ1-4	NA	CASREGGYEKLFF	TGTGCCAGCCGTGAGGGGGGGTATGAAAAACTGTTTTTT
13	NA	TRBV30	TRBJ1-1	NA	CALTGHLNTEAFF	TGTGCCCTCACGGGACACTTGAACACTGAAGCTTTCTTT
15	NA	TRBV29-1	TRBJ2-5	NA	CSVESGASGQETQYF	TGCAGCGTTGAATCGGGGGCTAGCGGCCAAGAGACCCAGTACTTC
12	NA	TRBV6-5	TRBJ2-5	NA	CASGHAGETQYF	TGTGCCTCCGGACACGCTGGGGAGACCCAGTACTTC
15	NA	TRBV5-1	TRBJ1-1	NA	CASSLDGELNTEAFF	TGCGCCAGCAGCTTGGATGGGGAGTTGAACACTGAAGCTTTCTTT
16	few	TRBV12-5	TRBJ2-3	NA	CASGLSERVYTDTQYF	TGTGCTAGTGGTTTGAGTGAGCGGGTTTACACAGATACGCAGTATTTT
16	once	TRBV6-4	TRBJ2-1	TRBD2	CASSDGASGYYNEQFF	TGTGCCAGCAGTGACGGGGCTAGCGGGTACTACAATGAGCAGTTCTTC
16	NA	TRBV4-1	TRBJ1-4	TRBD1	CASSQDGTGGGEKLFF	TGCGCCAGCAGCCAAGATGGGACAGGGGGCGGTGAAAAACTGTTTTTT
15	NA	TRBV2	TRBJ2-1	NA	CASSKAAFSYNEQFF	TGTGCCAGCAGTAAAGCGGCTTTCTCCTACAATGAGCAGTTCTTC
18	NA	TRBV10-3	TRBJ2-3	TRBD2	CAISGGSGRPKTRDTQYF	TGTGCCATCAGTGGCGGTAGCGGGAGGCCAAAGACGCGGGATACGCAGTATTTT
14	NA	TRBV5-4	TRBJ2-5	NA	CASSLEARQETQYF	TGTGCCAGCAGCCTTGAGGCTAGACAAGAGACCCAGTACTTC
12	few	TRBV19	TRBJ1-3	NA	CASRSSGNTIYF	TGTGCCAGTCGGAGCTCTGGAAACACCATATATTTT
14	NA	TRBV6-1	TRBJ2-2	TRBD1	CASTGQGAAGELFF	TGTGCCAGCACGGGACAGGGGGCCGCCGGGGAGCTGTTTTTT
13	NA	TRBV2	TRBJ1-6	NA	CASRGQGLSPLHF	TGTGCCAGCAGAGGGCAGGGTTTATCACCCCTCCACTTT
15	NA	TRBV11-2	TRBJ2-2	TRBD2	CASGLAGGNTGELFF	TGTGCCAGCGGCCTAGCGGGGGGGAACACCGGGGAGCTGTTTTTT
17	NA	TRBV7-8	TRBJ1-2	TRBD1	CASSLEERDRVAYGYTF	TGTGCCAGCAGCTTAGAGGAGCGGGACAGGGTTGCCTATGGCTACACCTTC
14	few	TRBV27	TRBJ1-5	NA	CASSLSRGNQPQHF	TGTGCCAGCAGTTTGTCCAGGGGCAATCAGCCCCAGCATTTT
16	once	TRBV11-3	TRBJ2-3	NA	CASSSSSGLVTDTQYF	TGTGCCAGCAGCAGCTCGAGCGGACTCGTCACAGATACGCAGTATTTT
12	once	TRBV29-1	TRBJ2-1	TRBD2	CSVAGVYNEQFF	TGCAGCGTGGCGGGAGTCTACAATGAGCAGTTCTTC
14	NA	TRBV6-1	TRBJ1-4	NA	CASSEPGSDEKLFF	TGTGCCAGCAGTGAACCGGGTAGCGATGAAAAACTGTTTTTT
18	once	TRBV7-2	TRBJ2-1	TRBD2	CASSLGRLAGGVYNEQFF	TGTGCCAGCAGCTTAGGTCGACTAGCGGGGGGGGTGTACAATGAGCAGTTCTTC
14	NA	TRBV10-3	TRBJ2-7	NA	CAITPEEGPYEQYF	TGTGCCATCACCCCCGAGGAGGGACCTTACGAGCAGTACTTC
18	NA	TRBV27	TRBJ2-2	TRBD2	CASSLLGPNLRGAGELFF	TGTGCCAGCAGTTTGTTGGGGCCTAATCTACGGGGGGCCGGGGAGCTGTTTTTT
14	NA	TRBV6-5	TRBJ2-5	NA	CASRDSRRAETQYF	TGTGCCAGCAGGGACTCTAGGAGGGCAGAGACCCAGTACTTC
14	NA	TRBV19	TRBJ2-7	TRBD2	CASSVGTSPYEQYF	TGTGCCAGTAGTGTCGGGACTAGTCCCTACGAGCAGTACTTC
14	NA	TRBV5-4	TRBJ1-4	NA	CASSKQGVNEKLFF	TGTGCCAGCAGCAAGCAGGGTGTTAATGAAAAACTGTTTTTT
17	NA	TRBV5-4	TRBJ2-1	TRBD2	CASSLGFSSGRANEQLF	TGTGCCAGCAGCTTGGGTTTTTCTAGCGGGAGGGCCAATGAGCAGCTCTTC
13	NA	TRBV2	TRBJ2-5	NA	CASIQGGRGTQYF	TGTGCCAGCATCCAAGGGGGTCGGGGGACCCAGTACTTC
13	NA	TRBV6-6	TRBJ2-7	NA	CASSYRTAYEQYF	TGTGCCAGCAGTTACCGCACAGCCTACGAGCAGTACTTC
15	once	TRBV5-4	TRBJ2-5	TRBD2	CASSLAGTTKETQYF	TGTGCCAGCAGCTTGGCCGGGACTACAAAAGAGACCCAGTACTTC
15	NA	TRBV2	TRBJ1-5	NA	CASTLLDGGDQPQHF	TGTGCCAGCACGCTCTTAGATGGGGGGGATCAGCCCCAGCATTTT
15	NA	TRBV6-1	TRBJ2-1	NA	CASSENRGTYNEQFF	TGTGCCAGCAGTGAAAATCGAGGGACTTACAATGAGCAGTTCTTC
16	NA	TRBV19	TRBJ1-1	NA	CASSLDSGQGRKGAFF	TGTGCCAGTAGTCTGGACAGCGGACAAGGTCGGAAAGGTGCTTTCTTT
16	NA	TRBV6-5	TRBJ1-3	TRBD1	CASSYSRTGTGNTIYF	TGTGCCAGCAGTTACTCGCGGACAGGGACTGGAAACACCATATATTTT